A single sample is the source of the 5 T cell receptor beta chains below, sequenced in a study of blood T cell repertoires in COVID-19. Here immunoSEQ multiplex PCR was the method, and the copy in TCRdb shows in-frame clones only, minus some. The profile shows fewer than 250,000 clones, 70% to 90% of them singletons. The sequencing input was peripheral blood. The source of these receptors is a woman in her 40s with acute or convalescent COVID-19.

The chain uses TRBV18 and TRBJ1-6, with D unresolved. Germline-derived CDR1 and CDR2 are KGHSH and LQKENI. CDR3 length equals 15 residues. V was pared by 5 bases and J by 2 bases, with 10 bases between. Here the CDR3 DNA reads TGTGCCAGCTCATCGGACTCACCCTATAATTCACCCCTCCACTTT. This codes for CASSSDSPYNSPLHF.

The chain is built from TRBV24-1 and TRBJ1-1, with D perhaps matching TRBD1 (5 bases). This CDR3 region has 20 residues. Trimming removed 0 bases from V and 0 bases from J, with 22 bases in between. Germline CDR1 reads KGHDR; CDR2 reads SFDVKD. CDR3 protein: CATSDLPGRAGGLMNTEAFF. The CDR3 DNA is TGTGCCACCAGTGATTTGCCGGGACGGGCGGGAGGGCTCATGAACACTGAAGCTTTCTTT.

The rearrangement uses TRBV20-1 and TRBJ1-2; D is unresolved. CDR1 is DFQATT, CDR2 SNEGSKA, per germline (reference sequence). Deletions cut 0 bases from V and 5 bases from J, with 4 bases between. This CDR3 has 11 residues. The CDR3 nucleotides are TGCAGTGCTAGAGAAGCATATGGCTACACCTTC. It translates to CSAREAYGYTF.

The chain is built from TRBV2 and TRBJ2-1; 10 nucleotides align to TRBD2. Germline V lookup: CDR1 SNHLY, CDR2 FYNNEI. The CDR3 length is 13 residues. The ends lost 10 bases at V and 3 bases at J; junction bases unmatched: 3. The CDR3 DNA sequence: TGTGCCACCCAGCGGGGGGGCTACAATGAGCAGTTCTTC. Translated: CATQRGGYNEQFF.

CDR3 DNA sequence: TGTGCCAGTAGTATTGGTGGAGAGATTGCCTACAATGAGCAGTTCTTC. Its translation is CASSIGGEIAYNEQFF. The genes are TRBV19 and TRBJ2-1; D is uncertain. CDR3 size: 16 residues. CDR1 is LNHDA, CDR2 SQIVND, per germline (reference sequence). V was trimmed by 3 bases and J by 2 bases, leaving 14 bases between them.